The TCR beta chain under discussion was sequenced for a study of identical twins. General observations from the study: Part of the zero-insertion signal could reflect confounding by invariant MAIT and iNKT cells. For out-of-frame beta sequences, excess twin sharing was weaker.

V was shortened by 5 bases and J by 0 bases, with 6 bases between the two germline ends. CDR3 length equals 12 residues. Germline V gene lookup returns CDR1 SGHRS and CDR2 YFSETQ. TCRdb processed the 5' RACE reads anew with MiXCR; each CDR3 protein has one entry. The data show 200,000 to 250,000 distinct CDR3 sequences, around 6.8% seen once. This clonotype came up many times. Its antigen remains unidentified. These data are also associated with another study on yellow fever vaccine responses in identical twins.

Sequenced sample: memory (CD45RO+) T cells sorted from blood. The chain is built from TRBV5-1 and TRBJ2-7; D call uncertain. The clonotype was recovered from a woman aged 18-30 years in good health. The CDR3 loop reads CASSVNSYEQYF. The CDR3, as DNA: TGCGCCAGCAGTGTCAACTCCTACGAGCAGTACTTC.